These T cell receptor beta chains were read from a single sample in a study of blood T cells in healthy people across ages. TCRdb called the 5' RACE reads again in MiXCR, with one record for every CDR3 protein. The data show about 1 million distinct CDR3 sequences, with 25% seen just once and less than 0.85% held by the top ten. These records were also assigned to another study, of T cells of mothers and their children.

Sequencing was carried out using blood. The source of these receptors is a girl under 10 years old in good health. CDR3s include the opening cysteine and the closing phenylalanine or tryptophan. A D gene is named only where the DNA matches it firmly. Clone size appears in some rows only: once, few, many, or a class for an expanded clone.

V gene	clone size	D gene	J gene	CDR3 DNA	CDR3 protein
TRBV12-3/TRBV12-4	-	TRBD2	TRBJ2-1	TGTGCCAGCAGTTTAGGCCTAGCGGGACCTGAGCAGTTCTTC	CASSLGLAGPEQFF
TRBV9	-	-	TRBJ1-1	TGTGCCAGCAGCGTACATGTAAGCGCTGAAGCTTTCTTT	CASSVHVSAEAFF
TRBV3-1	-	TRBD1	TRBJ1-6	TGTGCCAGCAGCCCGCCCCCTGGACAGGGGAGGTCACCCCTCCACTTT	CASSPPPGQGRSPLHF
TRBV2	few	-	TRBJ2-1	TGTGCCAGCAGTGAAGGTGAGCAGTTCTTC	CASSEGEQFF
TRBV6-1	few	-	TRBJ1-2	TGTGCCAGCAGTGAAGGTGTCTCCGGAGGACGCTACACCTTC	CASSEGVSGGRYTF
TRBV7-9	many	-	TRBJ2-1	TGTGCCAGCAGCTGGGGCCGGGACGATCAGTTCTTC	CASSWGRDDQFF
TRBV11-2	-	TRBD2	TRBJ2-5	TGTGCCAGCAGCTTAGCCGGTAGCGGGGGGGAGACCCAGTACTTC	CASSLAGSGGETQYF
TRBV12-3/TRBV12-4	-	-	TRBJ1-4	TGTGCCAGCAGGACCAACAGGGATGGTGAGAAACTGTTTTTT	CASRTNRDGEKLFF
TRBV29-1	few	TRBD1	TRBJ1-2	TGCAGCGTGACCGGGACAGTGACCTATGGCTACACCTTC	CSVTGTVTYGYTF
TRBV7-9	-	-	TRBJ1-1	TGTGCCAGCAGCCCTCGGGAGAACACTGAAGCTTTCTTT	CASSPRENTEAFF
TRBV29-1	few	-	TRBJ1-2	TGCAGCGTATTGGTGGAGGGTTGGGGGTATGGCTACACCTTC	CSVLVEGWGYGYTF
TRBV4-3	few	-	TRBJ2-2	TGCGCCAGCAGTCATTCCCACGATCCCAACACCGGGGAGCTGTTTTTT	CASSHSHDPNTGELFF
TRBV4-1	few	-	TRBJ2-3	TGCGCCAGCAGCCTAGACGACGGTGGTATGCAGTATTTT	CASSLDDGGMQYF
TRBV5-1	many	TRBD1	TRBJ1-1	TGCGCCAGCAGCCTACGAACTCCAGGGGGAACTGAAGCTTTCTTT	CASSLRTPGGTEAFF
TRBV6-2/TRBV6-3	-	-	TRBJ1-1	TGTGCCAGCAGTTACAAGGCCCAGGGGTGGACTGAAGCTTTCTTT	CASSYKAQGWTEAFF
TRBV9	many	-	TRBJ1-5	TGTGCCAGCAGCGTAGGGGACCCCAATCAGCCCCAGCATTTT	CASSVGDPNQPQHF
TRBV7-9	-	-	TRBJ1-2	TGTGCCAGCAGCTTCGGGGTGGTTAACTATGGCTACACCTTC	CASSFGVVNYGYTF
TRBV6-6	-	-	TRBJ1-1	TGTGCCAGCAGTTACCCAGGGGTGGGAACTGAAGCTTTCTTT	CASSYPGVGTEAFF
TRBV20-1	few	-	TRBJ2-1	TGCAGTGCCGTGGGGGTTGGGACCTACAATGAGCAGTTCTTC	CSAVGVGTYNEQFF
TRBV6-6	-	TRBD1	TRBJ2-1	TGTGCCAGCAGTTACCAACAGGGGACGGCTGAGCAGTTCTTC	CASSYQQGTAEQFF
TRBV20-1	-	TRBD2	TRBJ2-5	TGCAGTGCTTACGATCGGCTAGCGGGGCTCCTTCAAGAGACCCAGTACTTC	CSAYDRLAGLLQETQYF
TRBV2	-	-	TRBJ2-5	TGTGCCAGCAGTGACCCCACGGAGACCCAGTACTTC	CASSDPTETQYF
TRBV28	few	-	TRBJ1-5	TGTGCCAGCAGCAAGCCCATGAAACAGGGCGATCAGCCCCAGCATTTT	CASSKPMKQGDQPQHF
TRBV4-2	many	TRBD1	TRBJ2-7	TGTGCCAGCAGGTGGACAGGGGACCCCTACGAGCAGTACTTC	CASRWTGDPYEQYF
TRBV5-6	few	TRBD1	TRBJ2-1	TGTGCCAGCACCTTGCCGGGACAGGTCGACAACGAGCAGTTCTTC	CASTLPGQVDNEQFF
TRBV7-3	-	-	TRBJ2-1	TGTGCCAGCAGCTCCCCACGTGACAATGAGCAGTTCTTC	CASSSPRDNEQFF
TRBV4-3	-	TRBD1	TRBJ1-5	TGCGCCAGCAGCCCTTCCAGACAGGGTGATCAGCCCCAGCATTTT	CASSPSRQGDQPQHF
TRBV7-9	few	-	TRBJ2-5	TGTGCCAGCAGCTCGGACTACCCTGATCAGTACTTC	CASSSDYPDQYF
TRBV4-3	few	TRBD2	TRBJ2-5	TGCGCCAGCAGCCAAGGACTACTTCTAGCGGGGGGCTCCCGAGGAGAGACCCAGTACTTC	CASSQGLLLAGGSRGETQYF
TRBV29-1	-	TRBD2	TRBJ2-5	TGCAGCGGAGGACTAGGCGAGACCCAGTACTTC	CSGGLGETQYF
TRBV4-1	-	-	TRBJ2-7	TGCGCCAGCAGCCAAGCCCGGGTGGGGGAGCAGTACTTC	CASSQARVGEQYF
TRBV4-1	few	-	TRBJ2-1	TGCGCCAGCAGCCAAGTTCAGTGGAGTGAGCAGTTCTTC	CASSQVQWSEQFF
TRBV4-3	-	-	TRBJ2-4	TGCGCCAGCAGCCCAAGTTTAGATGAGGAAAACATTCAGTACTTC	CASSPSLDEENIQYF
TRBV28	-	-	TRBJ2-5	TGTGCCAGCGGTGGTGGGGTGGGGGAGACCCAGTACTTC	CASGGGVGETQYF
TRBV6-2/TRBV6-3	-	TRBD1	TRBJ1-3	TGTGCCAGCAGAAGACAGGGGTGGAGCTCTGGAAACACCATATATTTT	CASRRQGWSSGNTIYF
TRBV13	few	-	TRBJ1-1	TGTGCCAGCAGCTTAATACTGAACACTGAAGCTTTCTTT	CASSLILNTEAFF
TRBV5-1	once	TRBD2	TRBJ2-7	TGCGCCAGCAGCTCCCTCAGCGGGGCCTCCTACGAGCAGTACTTC	CASSSLSGASYEQYF
TRBV12-3/TRBV12-4	-	TRBD2	TRBJ2-2	TGTGCCAGCAGTTCCCACCCCGGACTAGTAGGCGGAGAGCTGTTTTTT	CASSSHPGLVGGELFF
TRBV6-5	few	-	TRBJ1-2	TGTGCCAGCAGTTTCAAAGCGGAAACATCTCCCACCCCCAACTATGGCTACACCTTC	CASSFKAETSPTPNYGYTF
TRBV29-1	few	-	TRBJ1-2	TGCAGCGTGCTTGCCTATGGCTACACCTTC	CSVLAYGYTF
TRBV7-2	few	-	TRBJ1-1	TGTGCCAGCAGCTCGAGGGGGGTGAACACTGAAGCTTTCTTT	CASSSRGVNTEAFF
TRBV5-1	-	TRBD2	TRBJ2-5	TGCGCCAGCAGCCTGGACCCGGGACTAGCGGGAGTTCAAGAGACCCAGTACTTC	CASSLDPGLAGVQETQYF
TRBV10-2	few	-	TRBJ1-1	TGCGCCAGCAGCGCAGCCTACACTGAAGCTTTCTTT	CASSAAYTEAFF
TRBV7-9	few	-	TRBJ2-5	TGTGCCAGCAGCTTTGTTCATGAGCAGTACTTC	CASSFVHEQYF
TRBV7-9	-	-	TRBJ2-4	TGTGCCAGCAGCTTCCCCGGGACGTTAAACATTCAGTACTTC	CASSFPGTLNIQYF
TRBV12-3/TRBV12-4	-	-	TRBJ1-5	TGTGCCAGCAGCCCCTCTGCGGGCGGTCAGCCCCAGCATTTT	CASSPSAGGQPQHF
TRBV29-1	-	-	TRBJ2-5	TGCAGCGTTGGTCAGTCTGTTCAGACCCAGTACTTC	CSVGQSVQTQYF
TRBV6-2/TRBV6-3	-	TRBD2	TRBJ2-5	TGTGCCTTGGGGGACTACCCGTACCAAGAGACCCAGTACTTC	CALGDYPYQETQYF
TRBV12-3/TRBV12-4	-	-	TRBJ2-1	TGTGCCAGCACCGAGAGGTCCAGGGCGAATGAGCAGTTCTTC	CASTERSRANEQFF
TRBV6-2/TRBV6-3	-	-	TRBJ2-1	TGTGCCAGCAGTCCAGCGGGTGTCTCCTACAATGAGCAGTTCTTC	CASSPAGVSYNEQFF
TRBV5-1	few	TRBD2	TRBJ2-5	TGCGCCAGCAGCTTGGAGGGGTACTGGCGCGGGAGAGGAAGGGAGACCCAGTACTTC	CASSLEGYWRGRGRETQYF
TRBV12-5	-	-	TRBJ2-3	TGTGCTAGTGGTTTTGGCGGGGTTTTGACAGATACGCAGTATTTT	CASGFGGVLTDTQYF